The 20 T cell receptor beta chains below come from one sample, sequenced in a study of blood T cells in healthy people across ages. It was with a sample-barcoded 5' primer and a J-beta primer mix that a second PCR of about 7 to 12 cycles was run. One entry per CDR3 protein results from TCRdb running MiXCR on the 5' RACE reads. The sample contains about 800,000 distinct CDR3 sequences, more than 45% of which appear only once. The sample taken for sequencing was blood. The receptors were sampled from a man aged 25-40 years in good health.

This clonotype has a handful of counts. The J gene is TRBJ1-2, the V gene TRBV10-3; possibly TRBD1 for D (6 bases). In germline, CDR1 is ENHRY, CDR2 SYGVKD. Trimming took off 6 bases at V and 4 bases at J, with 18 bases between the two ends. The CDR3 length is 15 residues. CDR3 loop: CAIREAGGGGYGYTF. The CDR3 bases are TGTGCCATCAGAGAGGCCGGTGGGGGCGGCTATGGCTACACCTTC.

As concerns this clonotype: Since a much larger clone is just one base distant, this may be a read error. The CDR3 region is CSAPRGDRGQQYF. The CDR3 region has the DNA TGCAGTGCTCCTAGGGGAGACAGGGGACAGCAGTACTTC. V usage is TRBV20-1 and J usage is TRBJ2-5; 8 nucleotides match TRBD1. Germline lookup yields CDR1 DFQATT and CDR2 SNEGSKA (reference sequence). Trimming at V came to 5 bases and at J to 11 bases, leaving 13 bases not matched to a gene. This CDR3 has 13 amino acids.

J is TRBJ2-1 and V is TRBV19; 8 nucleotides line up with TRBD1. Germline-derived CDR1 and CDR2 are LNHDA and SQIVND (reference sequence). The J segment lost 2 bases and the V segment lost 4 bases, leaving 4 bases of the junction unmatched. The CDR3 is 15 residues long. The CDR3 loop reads CASSRDRGPYNEQFF. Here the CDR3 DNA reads TGTGCCAGTAGTAGAGACAGGGGTCCCTACAATGAGCAGTTCTTC. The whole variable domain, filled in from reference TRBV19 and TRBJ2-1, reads DGGITQSPKYLFRKEGQNVTLSCEQNLNHDAMYWYRQDPGQGLRLIYYSQIVNDFQKGDIAEGYSVSREKKESFPLTVTSAQKNPTAFYLCASSRDRGPYNEQFFGPGTRLTVL.

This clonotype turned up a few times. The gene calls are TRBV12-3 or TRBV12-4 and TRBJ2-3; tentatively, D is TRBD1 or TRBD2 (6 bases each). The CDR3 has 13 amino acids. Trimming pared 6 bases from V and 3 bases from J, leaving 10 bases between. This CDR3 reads CASSGGVTDTQYF. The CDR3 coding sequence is TGTGCCAGCAGCGGGGGCGTGACAGATACGCAGTATTTT.

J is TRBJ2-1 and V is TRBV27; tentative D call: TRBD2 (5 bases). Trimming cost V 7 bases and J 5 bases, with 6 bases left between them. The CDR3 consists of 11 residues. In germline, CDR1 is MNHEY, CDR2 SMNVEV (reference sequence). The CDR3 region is CASTGNNEQFF. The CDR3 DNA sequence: TGTGCCAGCACCGGGAACAATGAGCAGTTCTTC.

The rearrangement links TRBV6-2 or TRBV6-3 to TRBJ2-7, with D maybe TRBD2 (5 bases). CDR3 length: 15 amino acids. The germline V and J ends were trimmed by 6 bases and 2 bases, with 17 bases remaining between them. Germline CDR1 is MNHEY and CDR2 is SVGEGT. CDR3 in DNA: TGTGCCAGCAGAACCCTCTCTGCGGGTCCCTACGAGCAGTACTTC. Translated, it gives CASRTLSAGPYEQYF.

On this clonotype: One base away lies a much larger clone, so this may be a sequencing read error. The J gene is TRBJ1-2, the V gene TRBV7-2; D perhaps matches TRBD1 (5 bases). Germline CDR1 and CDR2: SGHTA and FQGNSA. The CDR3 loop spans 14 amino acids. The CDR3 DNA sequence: TGTGTCAGCAGCTTAGAACGGGGCCCCTATGGCTACACCTTC. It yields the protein CVSSLERGPYGYTF.

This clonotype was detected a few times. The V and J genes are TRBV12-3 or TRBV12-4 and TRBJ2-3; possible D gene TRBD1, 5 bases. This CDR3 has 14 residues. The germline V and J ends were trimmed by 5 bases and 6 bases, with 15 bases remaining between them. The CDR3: CASSPDSLLDTQYF. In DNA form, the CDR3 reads TGTGCCAGCAGTCCCGACAGCCTTCTTGATACGCAGTATTTT.

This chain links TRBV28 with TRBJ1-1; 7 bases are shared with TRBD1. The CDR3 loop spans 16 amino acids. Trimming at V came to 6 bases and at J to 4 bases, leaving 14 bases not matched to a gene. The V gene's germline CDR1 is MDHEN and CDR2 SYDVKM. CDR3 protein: CASSQQSDRVFTEAFF. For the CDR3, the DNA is TGTGCCAGCAGCCAACAATCCGACAGGGTATTCACTGAAGCTTTCTTT.

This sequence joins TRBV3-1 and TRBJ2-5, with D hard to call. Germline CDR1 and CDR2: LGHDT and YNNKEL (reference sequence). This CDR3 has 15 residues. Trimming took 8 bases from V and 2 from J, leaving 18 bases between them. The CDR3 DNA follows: TGTGCCAGCCAAGCCCCGGCTAGTTGGCAAGAGACCCAGTACTTC. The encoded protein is CASQAPASWQETQYF.

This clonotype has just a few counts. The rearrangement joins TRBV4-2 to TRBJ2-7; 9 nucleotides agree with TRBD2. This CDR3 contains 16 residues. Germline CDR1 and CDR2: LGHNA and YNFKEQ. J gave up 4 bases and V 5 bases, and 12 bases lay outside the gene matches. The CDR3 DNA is TGTGCCAGCAGCTCCCTAAGCTCGAGCGGGGGGTACGAGCAGTACTTC. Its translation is CASSSLSSSGGYEQYF.

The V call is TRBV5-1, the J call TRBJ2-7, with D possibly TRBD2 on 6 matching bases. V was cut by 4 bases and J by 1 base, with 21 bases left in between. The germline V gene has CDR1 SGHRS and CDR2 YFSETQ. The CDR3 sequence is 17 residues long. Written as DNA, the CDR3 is TGCGCCAGCAGCCCCGTCTCCCCGAGACTAGTGTCCTACGAGCAGTACTTC. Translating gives CASSPVSPRLVSYEQYF. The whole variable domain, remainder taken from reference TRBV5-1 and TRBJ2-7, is KAGVTQTPRYLIKTRGQQVTLSCSPISGHRSVSWYQQTPGQGLQFLFEYFSETQRNKGNFPGRFSGRQFSNSRSEMNVSTLELGDSALYLCASSPVSPRLVSYEQYFGPGTRLTVT.

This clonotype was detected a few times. The CDR3 nucleotides read TGTGCCAGCCGATGGACAGGGTATGACGAGCAGTACTTC. Its translation: CASRWTGYDEQYF. The J gene is TRBJ2-4, the V gene TRBV28; 8 bases agree with TRBD1. TRBJ2-7 explains the end of the DNA better; the J call may be wrong. Germline-derived CDR1 and CDR2 are MDHEN and SYDVKM. CDR3 size: 13 residues.

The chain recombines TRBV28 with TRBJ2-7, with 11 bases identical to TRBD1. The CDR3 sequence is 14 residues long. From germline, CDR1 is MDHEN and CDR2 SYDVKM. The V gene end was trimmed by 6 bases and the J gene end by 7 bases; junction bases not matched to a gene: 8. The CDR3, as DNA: TGTGCCAGCAGCTCGGACAGGGGGCTTGAAGAGCAGTACTTC. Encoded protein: CASSSDRGLEEQYF.

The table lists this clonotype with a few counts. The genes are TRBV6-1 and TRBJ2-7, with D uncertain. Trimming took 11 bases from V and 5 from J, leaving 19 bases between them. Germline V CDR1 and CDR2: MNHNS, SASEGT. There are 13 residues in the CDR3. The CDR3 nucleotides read TGTGCCGGTAAGACTGGCCCTACCCACGAGCAGTACTTC. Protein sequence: CAGKTGPTHEQYF.

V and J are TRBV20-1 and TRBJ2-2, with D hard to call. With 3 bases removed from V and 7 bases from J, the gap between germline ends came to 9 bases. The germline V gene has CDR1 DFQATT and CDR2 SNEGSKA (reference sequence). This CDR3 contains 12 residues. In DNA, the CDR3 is TGCAGTGCTAGTTCCGGGCTCGGGGAGCTGTTTTTT. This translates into CSASSGLGELFF.

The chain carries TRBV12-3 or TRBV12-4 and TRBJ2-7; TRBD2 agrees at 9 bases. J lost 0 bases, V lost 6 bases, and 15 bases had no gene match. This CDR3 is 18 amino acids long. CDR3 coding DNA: TGTGCCAGCAGACTAGACGGAGGCGGGAGGGGCCCCTCCTACGAGCAGTACTTC. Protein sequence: CASRLDGGGRGPSYEQYF.

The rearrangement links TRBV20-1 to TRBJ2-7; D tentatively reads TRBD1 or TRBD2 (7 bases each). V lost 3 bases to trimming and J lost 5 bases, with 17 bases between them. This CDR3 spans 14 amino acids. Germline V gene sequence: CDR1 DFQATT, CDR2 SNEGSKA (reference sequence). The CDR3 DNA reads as TGCAGTGCTAGGCCGTGGGAGGGGGCCGACGAGCAGTACTTC. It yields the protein CSARPWEGADEQYF.

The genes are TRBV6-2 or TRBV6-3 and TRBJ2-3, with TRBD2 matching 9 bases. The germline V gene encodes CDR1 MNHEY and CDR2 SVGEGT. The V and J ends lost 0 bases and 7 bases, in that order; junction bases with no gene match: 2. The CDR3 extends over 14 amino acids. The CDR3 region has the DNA TGTGCCAGCAGTTACTCGACTAGCGGAAATACGCAGTATTTT. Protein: CASSYSTSGNTQYF.

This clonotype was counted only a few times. This CDR3 is CASSRDDQETQYF. The DNA of the CDR3 is TGTGCCAGCAGTAGGGACGACCAAGAGACCCAGTACTTC. This rearrangement joins TRBV6-2 or TRBV6-3 to TRBJ2-5, with D perhaps assigned TRBD1 or TRBD2 (5 bases each). The V end was cut by 5 bases, the J end by 0 bases, with 7 bases between. Germline lookup yields CDR1 MNHEY and CDR2 SVGEGT. CDR3 size: 13 residues.